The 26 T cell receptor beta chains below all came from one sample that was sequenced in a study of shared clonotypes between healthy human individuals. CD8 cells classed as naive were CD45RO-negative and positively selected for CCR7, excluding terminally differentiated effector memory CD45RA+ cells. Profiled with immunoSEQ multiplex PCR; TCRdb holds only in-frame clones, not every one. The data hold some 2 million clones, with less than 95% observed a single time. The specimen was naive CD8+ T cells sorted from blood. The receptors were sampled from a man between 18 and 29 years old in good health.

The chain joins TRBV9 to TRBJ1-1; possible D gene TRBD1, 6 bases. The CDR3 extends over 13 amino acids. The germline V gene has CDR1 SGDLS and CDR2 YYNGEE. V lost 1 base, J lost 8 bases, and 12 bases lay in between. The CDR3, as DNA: TGTGCCAGCAGCGTAATAGCGGGACAAGAAGCTTTCTTT. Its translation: CASSVIAGQEAFF.

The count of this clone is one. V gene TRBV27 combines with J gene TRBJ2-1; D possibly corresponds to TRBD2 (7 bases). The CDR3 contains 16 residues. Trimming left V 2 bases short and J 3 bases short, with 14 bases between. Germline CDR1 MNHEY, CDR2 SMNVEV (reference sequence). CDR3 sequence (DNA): TGTGCCAGCAGTTTAGTAGGGGGGGGCGGCTACAATGAGCAGTTCTTC. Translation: CASSLVGGGGYNEQFF.

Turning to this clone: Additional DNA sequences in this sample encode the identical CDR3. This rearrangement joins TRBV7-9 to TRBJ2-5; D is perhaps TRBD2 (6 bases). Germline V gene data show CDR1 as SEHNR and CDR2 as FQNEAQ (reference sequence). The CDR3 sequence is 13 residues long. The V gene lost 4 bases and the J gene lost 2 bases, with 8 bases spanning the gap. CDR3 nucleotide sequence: TGTGCCAGCAGCTCGGGAGATCAAGAGACCCAGTACTTC. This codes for CASSSGDQETQYF.

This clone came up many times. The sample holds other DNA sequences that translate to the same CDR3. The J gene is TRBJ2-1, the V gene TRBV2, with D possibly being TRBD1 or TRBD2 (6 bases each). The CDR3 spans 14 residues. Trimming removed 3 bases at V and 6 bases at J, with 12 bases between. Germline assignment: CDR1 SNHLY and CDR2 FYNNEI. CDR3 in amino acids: CASSDSGAGNEQFF. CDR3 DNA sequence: TGTGCCAGCAGTGACTCGGGGGCGGGCAATGAGCAGTTCTTC.

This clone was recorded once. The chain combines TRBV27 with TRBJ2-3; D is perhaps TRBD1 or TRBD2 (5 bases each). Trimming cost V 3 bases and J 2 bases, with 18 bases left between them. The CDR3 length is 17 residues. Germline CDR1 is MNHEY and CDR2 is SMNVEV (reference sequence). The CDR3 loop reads CASSLGPGASHTDTQYF. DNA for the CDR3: TGTGCCAGCAGTTTGGGCCCTGGGGCTAGCCACACAGATACGCAGTATTTT.

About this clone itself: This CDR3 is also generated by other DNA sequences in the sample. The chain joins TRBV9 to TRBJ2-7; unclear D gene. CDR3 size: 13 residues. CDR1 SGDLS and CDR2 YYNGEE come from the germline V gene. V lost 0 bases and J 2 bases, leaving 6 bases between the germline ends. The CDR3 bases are TGTGCCAGCAGCGTAGGCATGGCCTACGAGCAGTACTTC. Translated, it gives CASSVGMAYEQYF.

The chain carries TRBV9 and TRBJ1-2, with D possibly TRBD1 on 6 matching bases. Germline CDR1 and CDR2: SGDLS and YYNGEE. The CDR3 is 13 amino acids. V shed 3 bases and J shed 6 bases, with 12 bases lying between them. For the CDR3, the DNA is TGTGCCAGCAGCGATACAGGGATTAATGGCTACACCTTC. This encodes CASSDTGINGYTF.

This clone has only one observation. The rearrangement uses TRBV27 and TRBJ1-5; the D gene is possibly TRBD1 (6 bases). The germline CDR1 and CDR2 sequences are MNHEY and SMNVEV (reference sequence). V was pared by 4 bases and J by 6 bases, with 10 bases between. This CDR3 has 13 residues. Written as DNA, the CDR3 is TGTGCCAGCAGTTCGATCAGGGGTCAGCCCCAGCATTTT. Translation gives CASSSIRGQPQHF.

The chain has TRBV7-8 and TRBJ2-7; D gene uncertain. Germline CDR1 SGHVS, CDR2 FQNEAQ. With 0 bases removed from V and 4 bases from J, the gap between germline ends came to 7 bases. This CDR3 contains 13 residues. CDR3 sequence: CASSLAPLYEQYF. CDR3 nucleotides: TGTGCCAGCAGCTTAGCCCCCTTGTACGAGCAGTACTTC.

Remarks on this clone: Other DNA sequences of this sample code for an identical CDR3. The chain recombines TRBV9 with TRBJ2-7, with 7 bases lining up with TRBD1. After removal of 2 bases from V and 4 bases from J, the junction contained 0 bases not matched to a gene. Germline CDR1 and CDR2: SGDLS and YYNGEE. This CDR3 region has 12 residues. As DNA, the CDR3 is TGTGCCAGCAGCGTGACAGGGTACGAGCAGTACTTC. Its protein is CASSVTGYEQYF.

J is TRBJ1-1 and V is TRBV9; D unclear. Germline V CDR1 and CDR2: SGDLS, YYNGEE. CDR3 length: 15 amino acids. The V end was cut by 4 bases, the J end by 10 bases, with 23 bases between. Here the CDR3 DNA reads TGTGCCAGCAGCTCCGGACTCTCGCTGGTCCCTGGAGCTTTCTTT. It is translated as CASSSGLSLVPGAFF.

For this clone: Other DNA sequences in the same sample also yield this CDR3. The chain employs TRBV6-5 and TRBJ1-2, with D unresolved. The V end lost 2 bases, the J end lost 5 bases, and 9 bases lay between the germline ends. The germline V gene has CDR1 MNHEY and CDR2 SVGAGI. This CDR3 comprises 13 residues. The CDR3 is CASSYGQLYGYTF. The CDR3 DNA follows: TGTGCCAGCAGTTACGGGCAGCTGTATGGCTACACCTTC.

The CDR3 spells CASSLNHLAGGPDTQYF. The CDR3 region has the DNA TGTGCCAGCAGTTTAAATCATCTAGCGGGGGGGCCAGATACGCAGTATTTT. This chain uses TRBV27 with TRBJ2-3, with 12 bases that match TRBD2. The CDR3 sequence is 17 residues long. CDR1 MNHEY and CDR2 SMNVEV come from the germline V gene (reference sequence). J was trimmed by 4 bases and V by 2 bases; bases with no gene match: 7.

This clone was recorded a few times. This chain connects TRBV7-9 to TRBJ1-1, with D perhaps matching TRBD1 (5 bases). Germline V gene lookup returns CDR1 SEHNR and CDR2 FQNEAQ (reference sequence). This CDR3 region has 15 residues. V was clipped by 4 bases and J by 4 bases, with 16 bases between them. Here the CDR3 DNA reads TGTGCCAGCAGCTCGCTTCAGACAGAGGGCACTGAAGCTTTCTTT. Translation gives CASSSLQTEGTEAFF.

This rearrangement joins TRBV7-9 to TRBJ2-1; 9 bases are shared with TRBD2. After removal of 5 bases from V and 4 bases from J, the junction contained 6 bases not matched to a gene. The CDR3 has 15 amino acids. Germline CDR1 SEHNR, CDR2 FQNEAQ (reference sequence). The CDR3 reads CASSLSGSGYNEQFF. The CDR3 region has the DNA TGTGCCAGCAGCCTTAGCGGGAGTGGGTACAATGAGCAGTTCTTC.

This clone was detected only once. In nucleotides, the CDR3 is TGTGCCAGCAGCTTAGATGGAGGAGAGGGTGCCTACGAGCAGTACTTC. It yields the protein CASSLDGGEGAYEQYF. This chain joins TRBV11-2 and TRBJ2-7, with a possible D match to TRBD2 (5 bases). Germline CDR1 is SGHAT and CDR2 is FQNNGV. CDR3 size: 16 residues. V was clipped by 0 bases and J by 2 bases, with 14 bases between them.

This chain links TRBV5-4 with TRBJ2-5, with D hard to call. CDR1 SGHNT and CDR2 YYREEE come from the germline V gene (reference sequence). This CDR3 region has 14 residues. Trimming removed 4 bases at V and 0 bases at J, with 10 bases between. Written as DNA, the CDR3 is TGTGCCAGCAGCCCTGGTCCGTACCAAGAGACCCAGTACTTC. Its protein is CASSPGPYQETQYF.

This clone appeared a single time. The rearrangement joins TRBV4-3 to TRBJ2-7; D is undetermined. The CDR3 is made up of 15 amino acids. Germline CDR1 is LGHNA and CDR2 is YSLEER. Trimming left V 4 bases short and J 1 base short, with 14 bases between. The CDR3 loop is CASSPFGSGSYEQYF. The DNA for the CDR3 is TGCGCCAGCAGCCCATTTGGGTCCGGGTCCTACGAGCAGTACTTC.

The CDR3 nucleotides are TGTGCCAGCAGCTCGATGACAGACACGAACACCGGGGAGCTGTTTTTT. Residues: CASSSMTDTNTGELFF. The J gene is TRBJ2-2, the V gene TRBV13; a weak D match, TRBD1 (5 bases). The germline V gene has CDR1 PRHDT and CDR2 FYEKMQ (reference sequence). The V and J ends lost 4 bases and 0 bases respectively, with 12 bases between them. The CDR3 has 16 residues.

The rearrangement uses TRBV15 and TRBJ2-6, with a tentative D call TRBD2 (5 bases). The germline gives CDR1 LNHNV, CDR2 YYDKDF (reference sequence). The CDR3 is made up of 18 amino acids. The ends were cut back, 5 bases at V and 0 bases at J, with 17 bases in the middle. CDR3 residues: CATSGREGPLSGANVLTF. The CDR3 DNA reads TGTGCCACCAGCGGACGAGAGGGTCCCCTCTCTGGGGCCAACGTCCTGACTTTC.

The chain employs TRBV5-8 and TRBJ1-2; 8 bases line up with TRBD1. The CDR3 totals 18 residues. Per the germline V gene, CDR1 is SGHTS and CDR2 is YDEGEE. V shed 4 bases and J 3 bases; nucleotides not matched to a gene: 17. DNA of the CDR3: TGTGCCAGCAGCGAAGGACCAGGACAGGGAGGTGTATACTATGGCTACACCTTC. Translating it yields CASSEGPGQGGVYYGYTF.

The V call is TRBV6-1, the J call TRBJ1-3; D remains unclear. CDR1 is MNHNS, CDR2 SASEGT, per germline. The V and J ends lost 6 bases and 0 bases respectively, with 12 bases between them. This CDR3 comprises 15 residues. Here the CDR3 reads CASRLTESSGNTIYF. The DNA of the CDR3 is TGTGCCAGCAGACTAACAGAGAGCTCTGGAAACACCATATATTTT.

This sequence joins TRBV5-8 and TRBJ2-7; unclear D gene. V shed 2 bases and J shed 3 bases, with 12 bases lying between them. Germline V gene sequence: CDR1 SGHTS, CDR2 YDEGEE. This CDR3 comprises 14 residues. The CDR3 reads CASSFGRNNYEQYF. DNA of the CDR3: TGTGCCAGCAGCTTTGGACGGAATAACTACGAGCAGTACTTC. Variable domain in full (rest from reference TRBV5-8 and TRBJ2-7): EAGVTQSPTHLIKTRGQQATLRCSPISGHTSVYWYQQALGLGLQFLLWYDEGEERNRGNFPPRFSGRQFPNYSSELNVNALELEDSALYLCASSFGRNNYEQYFGPGTRLTVT.

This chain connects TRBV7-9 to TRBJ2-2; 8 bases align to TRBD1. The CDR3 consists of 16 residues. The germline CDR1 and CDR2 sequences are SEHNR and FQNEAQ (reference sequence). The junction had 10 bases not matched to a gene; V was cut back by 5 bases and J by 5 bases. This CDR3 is CASSPQQGAGTGELFF. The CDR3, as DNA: TGTGCCAGCAGCCCACAGCAGGGGGCTGGGACCGGGGAGCTGTTTTTT.

The CDR3: CASSSPGEDYGYTF. Here the CDR3 DNA reads TGTGCCAGCTCCTCACCAGGGGAAGACTATGGCTACACCTTC. V is TRBV6-5 and J is TRBJ1-2; D is possibly TRBD1 (6 bases). The CDR3 contains 14 residues. CDR1 is MNHEY, CDR2 SVGAGI, per germline. Trimming pared 8 bases from V and 3 bases from J, leaving 16 bases between.

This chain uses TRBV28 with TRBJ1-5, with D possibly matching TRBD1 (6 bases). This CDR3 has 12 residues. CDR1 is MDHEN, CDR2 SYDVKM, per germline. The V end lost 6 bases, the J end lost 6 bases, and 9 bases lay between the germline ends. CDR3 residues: CASSWTVQPQHF. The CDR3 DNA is TGTGCCAGCAGCTGGACAGTTCAGCCCCAGCATTTT.